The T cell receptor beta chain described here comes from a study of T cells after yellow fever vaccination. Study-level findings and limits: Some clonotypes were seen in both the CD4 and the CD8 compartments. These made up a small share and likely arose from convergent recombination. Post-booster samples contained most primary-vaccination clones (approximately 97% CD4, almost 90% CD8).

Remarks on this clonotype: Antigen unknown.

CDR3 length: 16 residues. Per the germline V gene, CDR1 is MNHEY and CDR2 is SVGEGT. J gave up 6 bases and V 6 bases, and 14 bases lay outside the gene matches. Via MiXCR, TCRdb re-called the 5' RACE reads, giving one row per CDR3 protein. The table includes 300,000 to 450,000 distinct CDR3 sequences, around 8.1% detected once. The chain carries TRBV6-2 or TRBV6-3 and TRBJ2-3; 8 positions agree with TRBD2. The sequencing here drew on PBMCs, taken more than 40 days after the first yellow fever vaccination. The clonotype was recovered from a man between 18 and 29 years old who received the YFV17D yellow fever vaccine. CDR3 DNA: TGTGCCAGCAGCTTACCCCGGGGGGGCCATCGGGATACGCAGTATTTT. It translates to CASSLPRGGHRDTQYF.